This TCR beta chain comes out of a study of cytotoxic CD8 clonotypes in ibrutinib-treated CLL listed by TCRdb under 2021. About the investigation overall: The cohort included around 15 treatment-naive and fewer than 12 relapsed/refractory patients; approximately 17 were IGHV unmutated. Longitudinal samples were obtainable from about 30% of the 86 participants in the trial. Samples averaged approximately 260,000 productive templates and tens of thousands of productive rearrangements. All remission and progressive disease samples were collected while patients were still receiving ibrutinib. Samples at response were collected after a median of around twelve months of treatment, with a range of roughly 6 to 40 months. Cryopreserved peripheral blood mononuclear cells were obtained prior to treatment, at the time of response, and at either disease progression or sustained remission. Partial responses were observed in about 24 patients and complete responses in 2; after a median follow-up of about 69 months, remission was maintained in 14 patients and progression was observed in roughly twelve.

The investigation overall reported the following: Baseline clonality was found to be higher than that of age-matched healthy donors and was strongly correlated with circulating CD8+ T-cell counts. Sampling times were not matched between sustained-remission and progressing patients, and lymph node repertoires were not studied. Public clonotypes were found to be uncommon and were observed to contract or remain stable during treatment; the increase in clonality was shown to reflect expansion of private clonotypes at ibrutinib response. An increase in clonality was observed at ibrutinib response, with clonality remaining stable during sustained remission and falling back toward baseline at progression.

The goal of deep resolution MiSeq sequencing was a depth between 1 in 1 million and 1 in 200,000 T cells, and coverage averaged 10x per clonotype. The immunoSEQ hsTCRB Kit was used to generate the TCR beta libraries. In the paper's pipeline: The data were analyzed with ImmunoSEQ Analyzer and ImmunoSEQ Data Assistant, and V, D and J gene assignments followed IMGT definitions. Clonality, which ranges from 0 to 1, was calculated by subtracting the normalized Shannon entropy of productive rearrangement frequencies from one. Public clonotype analysis was restricted to overrepresented clonotypes comprising at least 0.05% of each patient's repertoire. Repertoires from 10 to 15 age-matched healthy donors in immuneACCESS were used as clonality controls. TCRdb's version of the immuneACCESS table is confined to in-frame rearrangements and falls short of the full clone set. An unresolved V gene accounts for under half of the shortfall where checked; the remainder is of unknown origin. V, J and clone size reflect that table, while D and trimming were determined from the DNA. A total of around 160,000 clones appear in this sample, approximately 90% of them only once. Approximately 3% of the sample rests with the top ten.

The cysteine opens and the phenylalanine closes a CDR3 of 12 amino acids. Of all the DNA, just the CDR3 is kept, 36 bases in frame from base 1. The CDR1 and CDR2 encoded by the germline V gene are SGHAT and FQNNGV. The V end loses 5 bases and the J end loses 6 bases, and a stretch of 9 bases separates them. About this clone itself: What antigen it recognizes has not been identified. Nothing much larger sits one base from this clone, and base qualities are not available.

In the paper's terms, the time point label means: progressive disease on ibrutinib. Around 2 micrograms of genomic DNA were extracted from cryopreserved PBMCs for TCR beta library preparation. Longitudinal blood samples from CLL patients on ibrutinib monotherapy were analyzed using high-throughput TCR beta sequencing. Patients were enrolled in a phase 2 open-label single-center ibrutinib monotherapy trial. The sequences come from PBMCs, collected at disease progression, from a patient treated with ibrutinib. This TCR derives from a human donor with chronic lymphocytic leukemia. The chain was built from TRBV11-2 and TRBJ2-3; the D gene cannot be resolved reliably. The DNA sequence is given as TGTGCCAGCAGCCAAGGAGTGGATACGCAGTATTTT. It encodes CASSQGVDTQYF.